Relative to its sample, the clone carrying this T cell receptor (beta chain) is medium-sized. Its antigen is not known. The sample is drawn from a study of spatial heterogeneity in lung cancer. Turning to the study itself: Unique TCR and UMI combinations averaged more than ten appearances each in raw reads.

Germline-derived CDR1 and CDR2 are SGHVS and FNYEAQ. This CDR3 is 13 amino acids long. V was pared by 8 bases and J by 7 bases, with 7 bases of the junction left unmatched. Study-wide results and caveats: Coverage estimated for tumor T cells reached approximately 7% for alpha chains and about 13% for beta chains. Higher tumor mutation counts went along with higher counts of expanded intratumoral alpha and beta TCRs.

As to time point: sample taken at primary tumor resection. Without sorting, whole RNA was sequenced from tumor, nontumor lung or frozen PBMC. TCRdb re-analysed the 5' RACE reads in MiXCR, keeping a single row per CDR3 protein. The table lists 8,300 or so distinct CDR3 sequences, about 8% of them singletons, with more than 4% in the top ten. The material was lung tumor tissue, obtained at surgery. The J gene is TRBJ2-1, the V gene TRBV7-6; 8 nucleotides line up with TRBD2. The sequence was obtained from a male donor with early-stage non-small cell lung cancer. The CDR3 loop reads CASRRGVGNEQFF. The DNA of the CDR3 is TGTGCCAGCCGGCGGGGGGTAGGTAATGAGCAGTTCTTC.